Presented here are 30 T cell receptor beta chains from one specimen sequenced in a study of CD8+ T cells in alopecia areata. As for treatment: oral pan-JAK inhibitor, 5-10 mg twice daily. Isolated RNA was reverse transcribed into cDNA used as the sequencing template. Generated by immunoSEQ multiplex PCR, the TCRdb table keeps only in-frame clones and is missing some. This repertoire shows approximately 210,000 clones, less than 70% found once; its top ten account for about 1.3%. This sample comprised CD4+ T cells sorted from blood, obtained around week 50, from a patient treated with tofacitinib. These receptor sequences come from a human donor with alopecia areata.

This clone was seen only a few times. The V gene is TRBV5-1, the J gene TRBJ2-7, with D possibly TRBD1 on 6 matching bases. Trimming removed 0 bases from V and 1 base from J, with 11 bases in between. This CDR3 has 15 amino acids. The germline V gene has CDR1 SGHRS and CDR2 YFSETQ. CDR3 nucleotide sequence: TGCGCCAGCAGCTTGGCCCCAGGGGATTCCTACGAGCAGTACTTC. Its protein product is CASSLAPGDSYEQYF.

This clone was observed a few times. The chain employs TRBV6-1 and TRBJ1-6; the D gene is possibly TRBD1 (6 bases). The length of the CDR3 is 15 residues. The germline CDR1 and CDR2 sequences are MNHNS and SASEGT. V was cut by 9 bases and J by 10 bases, with 22 bases left in between. The CDR3 region has the DNA TGTGCCAGTAACTCGGTGGCAGGGACAACGTCACCCCTCCACTTT. As protein: CASNSVAGTTSPLHF.

The chain has TRBV10-3 and TRBJ2-7; no definite D call. The CDR3 length is 11 residues. Germline V gene lookup returns CDR1 ENHRY and CDR2 SYGVKD. The germline V and J ends were trimmed by 3 bases and 12 bases, with 12 bases remaining between them. The CDR3 is CAISDPQGLYF. The DNA for the CDR3 is TGTGCCATCAGTGATCCTCAAGGCCTGTACTTC.

The chain employs TRBV29-1 and TRBJ2-1; no clear D gene. This CDR3 contains 16 residues. V lost 0 bases and J 10 bases, leaving 22 bases between the germline ends. CDR1 SQVTM and CDR2 ANQGSEA come from the germline V gene. The DNA for the CDR3 is TGCAGCGTTGAAGATGTGGTCAGCGCGGTTACAAGGGAGCAGTTCTTC. Translation gives CSVEDVVSAVTREQFF.

The V and J genes are TRBV29-1 and TRBJ2-7, with D possibly TRBD2 on 6 matching bases. V dropped 4 bases and J dropped 0 bases, with 16 bases sitting between them. The CDR3 loop spans 15 amino acids. CDR1 and CDR2 from the germline V gene are SQVTM and ANQGSEA. CDR3 DNA sequence: TGCAGCGTTGGGGGACCGGGACTGAGCTCCTACGAGCAGTACTTC. Its protein is CSVGGPGLSSYEQYF.

Note on this clone: Other DNA variants within this sample encode the same CDR3. The chain uses TRBV25-1 and TRBJ2-3; D uncertain. CDR3 length: 13 residues. The V end was cut by 1 base, the J end by 3 bases, with 5 bases between. In germline, CDR1 is MGHDK, CDR2 SYGVNS. The CDR3 nucleotides are TGTGCCAGCAGTGAATTGACGACAGATACGCAGTATTTT. It translates to CASSELTTDTQYF.

The chain combines TRBV30 with TRBJ1-1, with D perhaps matching TRBD1 (5 bases). This CDR3 is built from 12 residues. Germline V CDR1 and CDR2: GTSNPN, SVGIG (reference sequence). V was trimmed by 2 bases and J by 12 bases, leaving 16 bases between them. CDR3 in amino acids: CAWSRAGFGPFF. As DNA, the CDR3 is TGTGCCTGGAGTAGGGCAGGGTTCGGTCCTTTCTTT.

The chain links TRBV30 to TRBJ2-5; D is perhaps TRBD2 (6 bases). CDR3 length equals 15 residues. The ends were cut back, 0 bases at V and 2 bases at J, with 13 bases in the middle. Looked up from germline, CDR1 is GTSNPN and CDR2 is SVGIG (reference sequence). CDR3 in DNA: TGTGCCTGGAGTGTTCTCGCGGGGACTCAAGAGACCCAGTACTTC. As protein: CAWSVLAGTQETQYF.

The chain is built from TRBV2 and TRBJ1-5; 10 bases match TRBD1. This CDR3 is 15 amino acids long. Germline CDR1 and CDR2: SNHLY and FYNNEI. J gave up 1 base and V 5 bases, and 2 bases lay outside the gene matches. CDR3 loop: CASSRQGASNQPQHF. The DNA of the CDR3 is TGTGCCAGCAGTAGACAGGGGGCGAGCAATCAGCCCCAGCATTTT.

The V gene is TRBV7-2, the J gene TRBJ2-7, with D unresolved. Germline CDR1 reads SGHTA; CDR2 reads FQGNSA. The V and J ends lost 5 bases and 0 bases respectively, with 17 bases between them. The CDR3 has 16 residues. The DNA of the CDR3 is TGTGCCAGCAGCGTAGGACCCTCATCGGCCTCCTACGAGCAGTACTTC. It is translated as CASSVGPSSASYEQYF.

This clone was observed a handful of times. V gene TRBV30 combines with J gene TRBJ2-5; tentatively, D is TRBD1 or TRBD2 (6 bases each). The CDR3 is 15 amino acids. Germline V lookup: CDR1 GTSNPN, CDR2 SVGIG (reference sequence). Here the CDR3 DNA reads TGTGCGCATAGGGGGGAACTCCCCTCTCAAGAGACCCAGTACTTC. It encodes CAHRGELPSQETQYF.

The chain employs TRBV5-1 and TRBJ2-1, with 14 bases that match TRBD2. The CDR3 extends over 15 amino acids. J gave up 6 bases and V 4 bases, and 3 bases lay outside the gene matches. Germline CDR1 reads SGHRS; CDR2 reads YFSETQ. CDR3 amino acids: CASSLGTSGSNEQFF. CDR3 nucleotides: TGCGCCAGCAGCCTAGGGACTAGCGGGAGCAATGAGCAGTTCTTC.

The chain couples TRBV25-1 to TRBJ2-5, with a weak D call TRBD1 (5 bases). The germline gives CDR1 MGHDK, CDR2 SYGVNS. The CDR3 runs to 15 residues. V was trimmed by 2 bases and J by 7 bases, leaving 17 bases between them. The CDR3 region has the DNA TGTGCCAGCAGTGAAGTGTCCGGGCCCACAGGGACCCAGTACTTC. Translating gives CASSEVSGPTGTQYF.

The rearrangement links TRBV4-3 to TRBJ2-3; D remains unclear. Trimming left V 1 base short and J 1 base short, with 9 bases between. The CDR3 is made up of 15 amino acids. Germline V gene data show CDR1 as LGHNA and CDR2 as YSLEER. This CDR3 is CASSQVPGRTDTQYF. CDR3 DNA: TGCGCCAGCAGCCAAGTGCCCGGTCGCACAGATACGCAGTATTTT.

V gene TRBV4-3 combines with J gene TRBJ1-1; D is uncertain. The V gene lost 0 bases and the J gene lost 1 base, with 9 bases spanning the gap. CDR3 length equals 15 residues. Germline lookup yields CDR1 LGHNA and CDR2 YSLEER. The CDR3 DNA sequence: TGCGCCAGCAGCCAAGATTCATCGCCGAACACTGAAGCTTTCTTT. Amino acid sequence: CASSQDSSPNTEAFF.

The chain has TRBV6-6 and TRBJ2-1; D remains ambiguous. This CDR3 has 13 amino acids. Germline CDR1 and CDR2: MNHNY and SVGAGI (reference sequence). V lost 7 bases to trimming and J lost 8 bases, with 15 bases between them. CDR3 sequence (DNA): TGTGCCAGCACCCTCAGCCGTGCCGATGAGCAGTTCTTC. Its translation: CASTLSRADEQFF.

The gene calls are TRBV29-1 and TRBJ2-5, with TRBD1 identical over 7 bases. The germline V gene encodes CDR1 SQVTM and CDR2 ANQGSEA. The CDR3 runs 13 residues. J lost 7 bases, V lost 3 bases, and 8 bases had no gene match. The CDR3 region has the DNA TGCAGCGTTGACAGGGGGAGCAAGTCGACCCAGTACTTC. It encodes CSVDRGSKSTQYF.

The gene calls are TRBV29-1 and TRBJ2-1; 7 nucleotides match TRBD1. The V gene end was trimmed by 5 bases and the J gene end by 3 bases; junction bases not matched to a gene: 7. This CDR3 is built from 14 residues. Germline CDR1 and CDR2: SQVTM and ANQGSEA. The CDR3 region has the DNA TGCAGCGTTACCGGGACAGATTACTACAATGAGCAGTTCTTC. Its translation: CSVTGTDYYNEQFF.

V usage is TRBV29-1 and J usage is TRBJ2-1; 9 nucleotides align to TRBD1. The CDR3 contains 13 residues. After removal of 8 bases from V and 2 bases from J, the junction contained 4 bases not matched to a gene. CDR1 is SQVTM, CDR2 ANQGSEA, per germline. The DNA of the CDR3 is TGCAGCTTTGGACAGGGGACCTACAATGAGCAGTTCTTC. Amino acids: CSFGQGTYNEQFF.

The J gene is TRBJ1-6, the V gene TRBV30, with D perhaps matching TRBD1 (5 bases). The CDR3 sequence is 14 residues long. Trimming shortened V by 0 bases and J by 9 bases, and 12 bases separated the two germline ends. Germline V gives CDR1 GTSNPN, CDR2 SVGIG (reference sequence). CDR3 region: CAWSVGQGGSPLHF. The CDR3, as DNA: TGTGCCTGGAGTGTAGGGCAGGGCGGTTCACCCCTCCACTTT.

CDR3: CSVERQGLEKLFF. CDR3 nucleotide sequence: TGCAGCGTTGAACGACAGGGGTTGGAAAAACTGTTTTTT. The chain couples TRBV29-1 to TRBJ1-4; 8 nucleotides match TRBD1. The junction had 4 bases not matched to a gene; V was cut back by 2 bases and J by 8 bases. Germline V gives CDR1 SQVTM, CDR2 ANQGSEA. The CDR3 sequence is 13 residues long.

This clone was recorded only once. The chain links TRBV29-1 to TRBJ1-1; no definite D call. The CDR3 has 12 amino acids. Germline-derived CDR1 and CDR2 are SQVTM and ANQGSEA. The V and J ends lost 4 bases and 3 bases respectively, with 9 bases between them. In nucleotides, the CDR3 is TGCAGCGTTGCGTCGTGGGACACTGAAGCTTTCTTT. Residues: CSVASWDTEAFF.

This clone was seen only once. The chain uses TRBV15 and TRBJ2-5; TRBD2 agrees at 7 bases. This CDR3 has 13 residues. The germline gives CDR1 LNHNV, CDR2 YYDKDF (reference sequence). Trimming removed 5 bases from V and 4 bases from J; junction bases left unmatched: 4. CDR3 bases: TGTGCCACCAGCCGAGCGGGGATAGAGACCCAGTACTTC. Its protein is CATSRAGIETQYF.

This clone was detected a few times. The chain employs TRBV9 and TRBJ2-1; 11 nucleotides match TRBD2. The junction had 8 bases not matched to a gene; V was cut back by 0 bases and J by 0 bases. CDR3 size: 19 residues. Per germline, CDR1 SGDLS and CDR2 YYNGEE. Written as DNA, the CDR3 is TGTGCCAGCAGCGTAGTAGGGCTAGCGGGGGGCAGCTCCTACAATGAGCAGTTCTTC. Protein sequence: CASSVVGLAGGSSYNEQFF.

The genes are TRBV29-1 and TRBJ2-3, with TRBD2 identical over 7 bases. The CDR3 is 13 residues long. CDR1 SQVTM and CDR2 ANQGSEA come from the germline V gene. V gave up 8 bases and J gave up 1 base; unmatched junction bases: 6. The CDR3: CSSKGRGTDTQYF. CDR3 nucleotides: TGCAGCTCGAAGGGGAGGGGCACAGATACGCAGTATTTT.

The chain recombines TRBV7-2 with TRBJ1-5; 10 bases align to TRBD1. Trimming cost V 5 bases and J 4 bases; bases outside gene matches: 2. Germline V gene sequence: CDR1 SGHTA, CDR2 FQGNSA. The CDR3 runs 14 residues. CDR3 residues: CASSRDRGNQPQHF. CDR3 sequence (DNA): TGTGCCAGCAGCCGGGACAGGGGTAATCAGCCCCAGCATTTT.

Concerning this clone itself: Other DNA sequences in the sample encode the same CDR3. The V call is TRBV29-1, the J call TRBJ2-2; no reliable D call. CDR3 size: 11 residues. The V gene's germline CDR1 is SQVTM and CDR2 ANQGSEA. V was trimmed by 4 bases and J by 7 bases, leaving 7 bases between them. CDR3 amino acids: CSVGSGGELFF. The DNA for the CDR3 is TGCAGCGTTGGTTCGGGCGGGGAGCTGTTTTTT.

This chain links TRBV7-9 with TRBJ1-2; no reliable D call. The CDR3 contains 14 residues. Looked up from germline, CDR1 is SEHNR and CDR2 is FQNEAQ (reference sequence). Trimming shortened V by 0 bases and J by 6 bases, and 11 bases separated the two germline ends. CDR3 amino acids: CASSLANSVDGYTF. In DNA, the CDR3 is TGTGCCAGCAGCTTAGCCAATTCCGTGGATGGCTACACCTTC.

The rearrangement uses TRBV18 and TRBJ1-2; the D gene is possibly TRBD1 (5 bases). The CDR3 is 14 amino acids. Trimming took 2 bases from V and 10 from J, leaving 17 bases between them. Germline CDR1 reads KGHSH; CDR2 reads LQKENI. The CDR3 DNA is TGTGCCAGCTCACCAATCCAGGGAGGTGAAGACTACACCTTC. This gives the protein CASSPIQGGEDYTF.

The chain recombines TRBV15 with TRBJ2-5, with TRBD1 as a possible D gene (6 bases). The CDR3 runs 12 residues. Germline lookup yields CDR1 LNHNV and CDR2 YYDKDF (reference sequence). V shed 5 bases and J shed 4 bases, with 8 bases lying between them. The CDR3 coding sequence is TGTGCCACCAGCTGGGGGCTAGAGACCCAGTACTTC. Residues: CATSWGLETQYF.